The text below deals with one T cell receptor (beta chain). This record belongs to a study of blood T cell repertoires in COVID-19. Study-level information: Donors in the United States, Italy and Spain gave samples during acute or convalescent COVID-19. PBMCs, B-cell-depleted T cells, or T cells provided the cDNA or gDNA that made up the material.

Clones were sequenced by immunoSEQ multiplex PCR, and TCRdb holds only the in-frame ones, with some missing. Here the sample spans tens of thousands of clones, about 74% being singletons. The J segment lost 4 bases and the V segment lost 6 bases, leaving 17 bases of the junction unmatched. Germline V gives CDR1 MNHEY, CDR2 SVGEGT. CDR3 size: 18 residues. The V gene is TRBV6-2 or TRBV6-3, the J gene TRBJ1-5; TRBD1 matches at 8 bases. The clonotype comes from a woman aged 80 or over with acute or convalescent COVID-19. The sequencing sample was made of peripheral blood. Written as DNA, the CDR3 is TGTGCCAGCAGCGCCGGGACAGGAGTTGCTCCCGGGAATCAGCCCCAGCATTTT. Translating it yields CASSAGTGVAPGNQPQHF.